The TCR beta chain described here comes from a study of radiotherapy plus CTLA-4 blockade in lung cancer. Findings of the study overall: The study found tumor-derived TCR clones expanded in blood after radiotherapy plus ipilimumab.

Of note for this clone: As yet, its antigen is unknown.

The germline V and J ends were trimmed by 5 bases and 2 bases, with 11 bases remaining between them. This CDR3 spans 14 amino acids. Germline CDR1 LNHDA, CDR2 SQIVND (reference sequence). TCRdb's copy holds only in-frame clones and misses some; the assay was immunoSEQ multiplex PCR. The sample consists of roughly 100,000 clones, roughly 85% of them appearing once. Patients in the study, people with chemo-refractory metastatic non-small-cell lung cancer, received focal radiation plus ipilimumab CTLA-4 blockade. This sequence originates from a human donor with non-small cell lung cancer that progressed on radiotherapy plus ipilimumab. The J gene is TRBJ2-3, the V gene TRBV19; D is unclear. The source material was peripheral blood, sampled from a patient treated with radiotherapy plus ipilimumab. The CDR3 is CASSPTAYTDTQYF. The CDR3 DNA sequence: TGTGCCAGTAGTCCCACAGCCTACACAGATACGCAGTATTTT.